This T cell receptor (beta chain) was recovered during a study of T cell responses to AZD1222 COVID-19 vaccine. This clone was observed a single time. Its cognate antigen is unknown. Study-wide results and caveats: Repertoire sampling happened only post peak T cell response. Donors were chiefly white British, with a greater number of females, and clonal diversity was perhaps underestimated.

Here immunoSEQ multiplex PCR was the method, and the copy in TCRdb shows in-frame clones only, minus some. The sample lists roughly 93,000 clones; around nine tenths were seen once. The CDR3 totals 14 residues. The V and J ends lost 4 bases and 3 bases respectively, with 10 bases between them. The germline V gene has CDR1 WNHNN and CDR2 SYGVQD (reference sequence). The origin of this receptor is an adult in good health. Source: peripheral blood, taken on day 0 of MenACWY control vaccination. The chain uses TRBV10-1 and TRBJ1-5; the D is unclear. The CDR3 is CASSGKVNNQPQHF. The CDR3 DNA reads as TGCGCCAGCAGTGGAAAGGTTAACAATCAGCCCCAGCATTTT.